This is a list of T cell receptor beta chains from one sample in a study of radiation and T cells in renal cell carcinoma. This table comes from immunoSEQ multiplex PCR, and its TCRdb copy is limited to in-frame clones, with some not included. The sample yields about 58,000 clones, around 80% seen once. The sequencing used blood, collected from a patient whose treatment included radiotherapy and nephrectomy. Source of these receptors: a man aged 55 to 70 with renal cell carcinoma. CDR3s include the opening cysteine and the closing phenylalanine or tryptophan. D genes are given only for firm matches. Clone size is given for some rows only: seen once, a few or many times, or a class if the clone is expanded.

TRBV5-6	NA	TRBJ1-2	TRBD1	CASSLWDRGLGYTF	TGTGCCAGCAGCCTCTGGGACAGGGGGCTTGGCTACACCTTC
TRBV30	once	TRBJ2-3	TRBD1	CAWSVETGVTDTQYF	TGTGCCTGGAGTGTGGAGACAGGGGTTACAGATACGCAGTATTTT
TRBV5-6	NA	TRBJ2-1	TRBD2	CASSLAGFSYNEQFF	TGTGCCAGCAGCTTAGCGGGGTTCTCCTACAATGAGCAGTTCTTC
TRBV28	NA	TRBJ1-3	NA	CASSLGLSSGNTIYF	TGTGCCAGCAGTTTAGGCCTCAGCTCTGGAAACACCATATATTTT
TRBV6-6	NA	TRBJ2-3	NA	CASMVAASTDTQYF	TGTGCCAGCATGGTAGCGGCGAGCACAGATACGCAGTATTTT
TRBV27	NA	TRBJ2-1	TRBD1	CASSLRVTGGVYEQFF	TGTGCCAGCAGTTTAAGGGTGACAGGGGGGGTTTATGAGCAGTTCTTC
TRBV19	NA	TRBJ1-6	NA	CASSIGLINSPLHF	TGTGCCAGTAGTATAGGCCTGATTAATTCACCCCTCCACTTT
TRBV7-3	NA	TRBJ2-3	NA	CASSPGGGPTDTQYF	TGTGCCAGCAGCCCCGGTGGCGGACCGACAGATACGCAGTATTTT
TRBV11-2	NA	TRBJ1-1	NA	CASRQEIMNTEAFF	TGTGCCAGCAGGCAGGAGATCATGAACACTGAAGCTTTCTTT
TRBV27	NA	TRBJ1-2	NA	CASSPQGDGYTF	TGTGCCAGCAGTCCGCAGGGAGATGGCTACACCTTC
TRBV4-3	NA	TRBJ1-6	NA	CASSQGAGGAGSPLHF	TGCGCCAGCAGCCAAGGGGCGGGGGGGGCCGGTTCACCCCTCCACTTT
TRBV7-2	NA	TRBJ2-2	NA	CASSLGQVPARELFF	TGTGCCAGCAGCTTAGGACAGGTCCCCGCCCGGGAGCTGTTTTTT
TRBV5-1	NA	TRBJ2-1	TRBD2	CASSPTGRNSYNEQFF	TGCGCCAGCAGCCCAACCGGGAGGAACTCCTACAATGAGCAGTTCTTC
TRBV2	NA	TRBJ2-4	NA	CASKQGKGIGKNIQYF	TGTGCCAGCAAGCAGGGAAAAGGGATCGGCAAAAACATTCAGTACTTC
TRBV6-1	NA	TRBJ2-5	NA	CAGSEAAGRGETQYF	TGTGCCGGCAGTGAAGCGGCGGGAAGAGGAGAGACCCAGTACTTC
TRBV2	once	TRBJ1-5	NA	CASSFYMFQPQHF	TGTGCCAGCAGTTTCTACATGTTTCAGCCCCAGCATTTT
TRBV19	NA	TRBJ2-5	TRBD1	CASSIRGQKQETQYF	TGTGCCAGTAGTATCAGGGGACAGAAACAAGAGACCCAGTACTTC
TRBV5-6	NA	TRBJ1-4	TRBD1	CASTKGTEFEKLFF	TGTGCCAGCACCAAAGGGACAGAATTTGAAAAACTGTTTTTT
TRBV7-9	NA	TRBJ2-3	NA	CASSLAQSTDTQYF	TGTGCCAGCAGCTTAGCGCAGTCTACAGATACGCAGTATTTT
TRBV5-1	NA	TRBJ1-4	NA	CASRLEQANEKLFF	TGCGCCAGTCGCCTGGAACAGGCTAATGAAAAACTGTTTTTT
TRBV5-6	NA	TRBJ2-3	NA	CASSFGSSDTQYF	TGTGCCAGCAGCTTCGGGAGTTCAGATACGCAGTATTTT